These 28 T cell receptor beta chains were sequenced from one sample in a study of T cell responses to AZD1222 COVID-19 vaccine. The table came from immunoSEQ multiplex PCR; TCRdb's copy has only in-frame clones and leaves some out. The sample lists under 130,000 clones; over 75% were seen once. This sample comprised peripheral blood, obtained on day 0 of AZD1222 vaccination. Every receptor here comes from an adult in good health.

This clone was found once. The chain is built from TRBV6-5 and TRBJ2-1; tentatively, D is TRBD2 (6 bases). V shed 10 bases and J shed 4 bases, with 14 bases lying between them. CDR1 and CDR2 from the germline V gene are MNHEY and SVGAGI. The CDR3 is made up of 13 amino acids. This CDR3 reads CATVPGLYNEQFF. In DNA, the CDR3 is TGTGCCACCGTCCCCGGACTATACAATGAGCAGTTCTTC.

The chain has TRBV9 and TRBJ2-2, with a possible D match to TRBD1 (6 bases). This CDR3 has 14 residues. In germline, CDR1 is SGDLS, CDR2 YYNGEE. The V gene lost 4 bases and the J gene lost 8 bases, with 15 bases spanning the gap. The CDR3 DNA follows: TGTGCCAGCAGCTACCGGACAGCCTTGGGGGAGCTGTTTTTT. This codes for CASSYRTALGELFF.

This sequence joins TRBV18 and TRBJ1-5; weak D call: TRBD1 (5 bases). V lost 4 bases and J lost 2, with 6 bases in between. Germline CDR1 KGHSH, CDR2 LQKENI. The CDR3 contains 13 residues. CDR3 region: CASSRGGNQPQHF. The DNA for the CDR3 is TGTGCCAGCTCACGAGGGGGCAATCAGCCCCAGCATTTT. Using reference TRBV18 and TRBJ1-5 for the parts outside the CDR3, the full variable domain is NAGVMQNPRHLVRRRGQEARLRCSPMKGHSHVYWYRQLPEEGLKFMVYLQKENIIDESGMPKERFSAEFPKEGPSILRIQQVVRGDSAAYFCASSRGGNQPQHFGDGTRLSIL.

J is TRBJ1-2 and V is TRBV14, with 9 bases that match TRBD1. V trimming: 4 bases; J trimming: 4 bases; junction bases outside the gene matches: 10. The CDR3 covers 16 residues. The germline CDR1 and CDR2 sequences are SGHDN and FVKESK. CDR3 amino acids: CASSPSGDRVPYGYTF. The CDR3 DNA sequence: TGTGCCAGCAGCCCGTCGGGGGACAGGGTTCCCTATGGCTACACCTTC.

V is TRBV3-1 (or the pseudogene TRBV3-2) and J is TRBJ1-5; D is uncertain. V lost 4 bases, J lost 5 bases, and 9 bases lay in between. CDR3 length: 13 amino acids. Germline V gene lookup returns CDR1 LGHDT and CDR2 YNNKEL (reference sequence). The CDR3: CASSPQHYQPQHF. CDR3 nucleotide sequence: TGTGCCAGCAGCCCACAACACTATCAGCCCCAGCATTTT.

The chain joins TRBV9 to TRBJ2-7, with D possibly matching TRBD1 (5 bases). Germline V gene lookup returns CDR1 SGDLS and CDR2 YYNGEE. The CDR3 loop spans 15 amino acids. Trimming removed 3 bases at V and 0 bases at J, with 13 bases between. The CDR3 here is CASSALSDSSYEQYF. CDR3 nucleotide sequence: TGTGCCAGCAGCGCGCTGAGTGACAGCTCCTACGAGCAGTACTTC.

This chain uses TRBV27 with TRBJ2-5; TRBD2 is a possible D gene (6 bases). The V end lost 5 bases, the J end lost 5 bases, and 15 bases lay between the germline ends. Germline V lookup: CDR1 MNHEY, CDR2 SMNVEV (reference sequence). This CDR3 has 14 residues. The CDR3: CASSPRRGRETQYF. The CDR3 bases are TGTGCCAGCAGTCCCCGGAGGGGCCGGGAGACCCAGTACTTC.

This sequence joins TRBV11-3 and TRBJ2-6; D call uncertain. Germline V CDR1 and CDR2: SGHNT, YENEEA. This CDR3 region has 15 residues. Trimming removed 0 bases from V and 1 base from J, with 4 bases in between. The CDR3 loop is CASSLDSSGANVLTF. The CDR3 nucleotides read TGTGCCAGCAGCTTAGATTCATCTGGGGCCAACGTCCTGACTTTC.

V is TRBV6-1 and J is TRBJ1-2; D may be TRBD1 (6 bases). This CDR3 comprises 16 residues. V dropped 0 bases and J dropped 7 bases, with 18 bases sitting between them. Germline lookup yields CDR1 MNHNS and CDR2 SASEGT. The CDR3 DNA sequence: TGTGCCAGCAGTGAAGCGCTTCGGACAGCGGGAGGTGGCTACACCTTC. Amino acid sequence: CASSEALRTAGGGYTF.

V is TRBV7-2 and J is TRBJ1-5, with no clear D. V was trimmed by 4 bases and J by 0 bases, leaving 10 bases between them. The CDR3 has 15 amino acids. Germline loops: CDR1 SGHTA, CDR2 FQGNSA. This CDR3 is CASSWYGDSNQPQHF. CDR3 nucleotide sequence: TGTGCCAGCAGCTGGTACGGTGATAGCAATCAGCCCCAGCATTTT. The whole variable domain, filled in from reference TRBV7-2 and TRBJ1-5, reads GAGVSQSPSNKVTEKGKDVELRCDPISGHTALYWYRQSLGQGLEFLIYFQGNSAPDKSGLPSDRFSAERTGGSVSTLTIQRTQQEDSAVYLCASSWYGDSNQPQHFGDGTRLSIL.

The CDR3, as DNA: TGTGCCAGCAGCCCGCGGGCGGGAGTCTATGAGCAGTTCTTC. Translated, it gives CASSPRAGVYEQFF. The V and J genes are TRBV11-3 and TRBJ2-1; 7 bases line up with TRBD2. Trimming at V came to 5 bases and at J to 8 bases, leaving 9 bases not matched to a gene. This CDR3 region has 14 residues. Germline CDR1 and CDR2: SGHNT and YENEEA.

The CDR3: CASSVDIAEQYF. For the CDR3, the DNA is TGTGCCAGCAGCGTGGACATCGCCGAGCAGTACTTC. The chain recombines TRBV7-2 with TRBJ2-7, with D perhaps matching TRBD1 (5 bases). V gave up 5 bases and J gave up 6 bases, with 11 bases separating them. The CDR3 has 12 amino acids. Germline CDR1 reads SGHTA; CDR2 reads FQGNSA.

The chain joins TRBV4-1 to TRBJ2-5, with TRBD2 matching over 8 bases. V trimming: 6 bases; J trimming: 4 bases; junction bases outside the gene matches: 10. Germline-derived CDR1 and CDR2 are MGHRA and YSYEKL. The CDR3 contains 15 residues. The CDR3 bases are TGCGCCAGCAGGTCCGGGATAGCGGGGTTAGAGACCCAGTACTTC. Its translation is CASRSGIAGLETQYF.

The CDR3 region is CASSRRGEGAVVADTQYF. The CDR3 coding sequence is TGCGCCAGCAGCCGTCGCGGGGAGGGGGCGGTCGTCGCAGATACGCAGTATTTT. The V and J genes are TRBV4-1 and TRBJ2-3, with D perhaps assigned TRBD1 or TRBD2 (7 bases each). The V end was cut by 4 bases, the J end by 4 bases, with 24 bases between. Germline V CDR1 and CDR2: MGHRA, YSYEKL. The CDR3 is 18 residues long.

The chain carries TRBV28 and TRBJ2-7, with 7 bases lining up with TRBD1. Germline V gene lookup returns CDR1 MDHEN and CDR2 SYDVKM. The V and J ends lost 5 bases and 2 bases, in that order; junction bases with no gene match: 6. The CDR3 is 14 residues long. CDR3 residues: CASSLMTGPYEQYF. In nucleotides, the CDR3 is TGTGCCAGCAGTCTAATGACAGGGCCCTACGAGCAGTACTTC.

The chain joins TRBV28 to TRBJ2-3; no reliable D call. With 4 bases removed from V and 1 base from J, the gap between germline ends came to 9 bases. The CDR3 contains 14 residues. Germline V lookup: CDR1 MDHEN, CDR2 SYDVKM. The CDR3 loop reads CASSSSPRTDTQYF. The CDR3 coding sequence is TGTGCCAGCAGTTCCTCACCCCGCACAGATACGCAGTATTTT.

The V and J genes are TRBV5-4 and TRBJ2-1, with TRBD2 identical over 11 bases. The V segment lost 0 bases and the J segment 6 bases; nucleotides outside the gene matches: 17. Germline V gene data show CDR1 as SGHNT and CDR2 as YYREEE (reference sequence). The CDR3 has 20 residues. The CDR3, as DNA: TGTGCCAGCAGCTTGGGGTCCCGGGGTTCGGTAGCGGGAGGGGCCAATGAGCAGTTCTTC. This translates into CASSLGSRGSVAGGANEQFF.

The CDR3 reads CASSDASGGLTDTQYF. The CDR3 region has the DNA TGTGCCAGTAGTGATGCTAGCGGGGGTCTCACAGATACGCAGTATTTT. The rearrangement links TRBV19 to TRBJ2-3; 10 bases are a match to TRBD2. CDR3 length equals 16 residues. V was pared by 5 bases and J by 2 bases, with 7 bases of the junction left unmatched. Germline CDR1 LNHDA, CDR2 SQIVND (reference sequence).

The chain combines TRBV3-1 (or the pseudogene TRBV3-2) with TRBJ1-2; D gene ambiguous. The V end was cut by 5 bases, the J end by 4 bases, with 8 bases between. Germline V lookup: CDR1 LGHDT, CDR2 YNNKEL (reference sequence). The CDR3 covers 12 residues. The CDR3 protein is CASSAASYGYTF. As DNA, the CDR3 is TGTGCCAGCAGCGCAGCTTCCTATGGCTACACCTTC.

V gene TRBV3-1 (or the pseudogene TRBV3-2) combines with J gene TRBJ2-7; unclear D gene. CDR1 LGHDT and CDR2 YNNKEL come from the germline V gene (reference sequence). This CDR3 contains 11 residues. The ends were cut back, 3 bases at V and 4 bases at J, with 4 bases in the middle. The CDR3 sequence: CASSHQYEQYF. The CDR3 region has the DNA TGTGCCAGCAGCCACCAGTACGAGCAGTACTTC.

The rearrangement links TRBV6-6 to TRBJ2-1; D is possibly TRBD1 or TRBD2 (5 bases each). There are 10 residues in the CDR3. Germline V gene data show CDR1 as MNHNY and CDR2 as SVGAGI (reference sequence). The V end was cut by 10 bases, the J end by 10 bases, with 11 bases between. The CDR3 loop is CATLRGEQFF. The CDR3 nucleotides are TGTGCCACCCTGAGGGGCGAGCAGTTCTTC.

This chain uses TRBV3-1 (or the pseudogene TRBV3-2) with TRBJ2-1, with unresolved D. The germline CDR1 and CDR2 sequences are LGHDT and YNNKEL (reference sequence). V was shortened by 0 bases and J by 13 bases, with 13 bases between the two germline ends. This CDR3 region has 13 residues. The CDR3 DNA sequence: TGTGCCAGCAGCCAAGATGGGCTCCGGCCACAGTTCTTC. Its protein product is CASSQDGLRPQFF.

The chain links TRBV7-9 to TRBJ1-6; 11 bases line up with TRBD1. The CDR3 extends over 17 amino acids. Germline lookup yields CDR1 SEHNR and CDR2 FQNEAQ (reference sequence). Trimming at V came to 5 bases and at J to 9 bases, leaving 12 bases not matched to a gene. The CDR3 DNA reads TGTGCCAGCAGCCACCTCCCGGGACAGGGGGTTGGTTCACCCCTCCACTTT. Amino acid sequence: CASSHLPGQGVGSPLHF.

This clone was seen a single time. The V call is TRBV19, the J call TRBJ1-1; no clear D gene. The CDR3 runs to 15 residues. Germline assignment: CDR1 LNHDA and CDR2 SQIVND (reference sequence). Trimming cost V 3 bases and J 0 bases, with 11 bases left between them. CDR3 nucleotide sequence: TGTGCCAGTAGTATTTCTGGTACGGTGAACACTGAAGCTTTCTTT. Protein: CASSISGTVNTEAFF.

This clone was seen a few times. The CDR3 bases are TGTGCCAGCAGCGTATTCAGCGGAAGCGAGAATGAGCAGTTCTTC. This sequence encodes CASSVFSGSENEQFF. The chain links TRBV9 to TRBJ2-1; D may be TRBD2 (5 bases). V was trimmed by 1 base and J by 7 bases, leaving 15 bases between them. The CDR3 sequence is 15 residues long. Germline values: CDR1 SGDLS, CDR2 YYNGEE.

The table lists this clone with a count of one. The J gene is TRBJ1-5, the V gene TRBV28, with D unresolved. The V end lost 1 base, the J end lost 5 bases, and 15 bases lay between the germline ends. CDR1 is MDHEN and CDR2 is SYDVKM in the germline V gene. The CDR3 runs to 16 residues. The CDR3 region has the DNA TGTGCCAGCAGTTTATTCCCGGACGAGCGCCATCAGCCCCAGCATTTT. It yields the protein CASSLFPDERHQPQHF.

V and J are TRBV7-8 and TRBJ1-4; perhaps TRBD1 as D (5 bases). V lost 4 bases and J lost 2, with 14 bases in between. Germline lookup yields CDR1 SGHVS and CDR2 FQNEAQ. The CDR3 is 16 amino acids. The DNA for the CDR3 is TGTGCCAGCAGCTCGAGCAGGGTTAGGACTAATGAAAAACTGTTTTTT. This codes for CASSSSRVRTNEKLFF.

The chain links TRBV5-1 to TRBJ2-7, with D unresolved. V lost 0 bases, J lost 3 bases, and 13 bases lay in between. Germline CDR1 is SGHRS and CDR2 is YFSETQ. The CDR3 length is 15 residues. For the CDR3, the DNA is TGCGCCAGCAGCTTGGCGGCGGTTCGAGGCTACGAGCAGTACTTC. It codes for CASSLAAVRGYEQYF.